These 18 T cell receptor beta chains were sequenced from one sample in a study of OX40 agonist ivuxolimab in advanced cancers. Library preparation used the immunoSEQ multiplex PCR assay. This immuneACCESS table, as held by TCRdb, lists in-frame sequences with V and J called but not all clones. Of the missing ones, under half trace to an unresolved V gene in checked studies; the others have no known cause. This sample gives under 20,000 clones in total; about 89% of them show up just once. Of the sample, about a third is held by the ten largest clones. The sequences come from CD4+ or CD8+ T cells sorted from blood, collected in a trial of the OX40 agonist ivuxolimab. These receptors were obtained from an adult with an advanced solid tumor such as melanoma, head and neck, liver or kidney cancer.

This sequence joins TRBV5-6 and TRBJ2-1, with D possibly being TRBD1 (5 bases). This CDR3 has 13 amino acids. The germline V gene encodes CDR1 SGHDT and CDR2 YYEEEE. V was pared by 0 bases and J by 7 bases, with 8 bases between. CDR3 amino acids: CASSLAGWNEQFF. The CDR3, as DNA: TGTGCCAGCAGCTTGGCAGGGTGGAATGAGCAGTTCTTC. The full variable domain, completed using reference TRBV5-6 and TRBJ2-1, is DAGVTQSPTHLIKTRGQQVTLRCSPKSGHDTVSWYQQALGQGPQFIFQYYEEEERQRGNFPDRFSGHQFPNYSSELNVNALLLGDSALYLCASSLAGWNEQFFGPGTRLTVL.

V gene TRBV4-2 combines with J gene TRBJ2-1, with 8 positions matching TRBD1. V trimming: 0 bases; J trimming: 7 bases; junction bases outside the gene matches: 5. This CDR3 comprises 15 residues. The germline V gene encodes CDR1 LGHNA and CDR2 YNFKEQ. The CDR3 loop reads CASSQETGGINEQFF. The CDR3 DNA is TGTGCCAGCAGCCAAGAAACAGGGGGGATAAATGAGCAGTTCTTC.

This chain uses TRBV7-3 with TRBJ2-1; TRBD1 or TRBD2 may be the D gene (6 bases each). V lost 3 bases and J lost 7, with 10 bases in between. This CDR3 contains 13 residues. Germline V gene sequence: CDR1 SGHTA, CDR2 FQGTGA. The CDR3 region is CASSFGGGNEQFF. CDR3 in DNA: TGTGCCAGCAGCTTCGGGGGCGGAAATGAGCAGTTCTTC.

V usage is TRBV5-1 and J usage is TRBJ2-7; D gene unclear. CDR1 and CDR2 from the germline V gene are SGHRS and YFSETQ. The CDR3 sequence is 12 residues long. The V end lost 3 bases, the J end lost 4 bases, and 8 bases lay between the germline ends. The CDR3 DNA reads TGCGCCAGCAGCTCGTCGGTTTACGAGCAGTACTTC. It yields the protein CASSSSVYEQYF.

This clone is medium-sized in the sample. The CDR3 DNA sequence: TGTGCCAGCAGAACCCCTCTAGCGAGTTCCCGGGGGGATACGCAGTATTTT. Translated, it gives CASRTPLASSRGDTQYF. This chain joins TRBV28 and TRBJ2-3; possible D gene TRBD2, 6 bases. V was clipped by 6 bases and J by 6 bases, with 25 bases between them. CDR1 is MDHEN, CDR2 SYDVKM, per germline. This CDR3 region has 17 residues.

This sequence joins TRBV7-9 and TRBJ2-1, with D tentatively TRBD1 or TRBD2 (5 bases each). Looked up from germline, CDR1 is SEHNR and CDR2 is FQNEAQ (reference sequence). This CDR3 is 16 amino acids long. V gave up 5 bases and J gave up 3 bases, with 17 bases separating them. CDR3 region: CASSPGAGLLYNEQFF. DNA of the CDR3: TGTGCCAGCAGCCCCGGGGCGGGCCTTCTCTACAATGAGCAGTTCTTC. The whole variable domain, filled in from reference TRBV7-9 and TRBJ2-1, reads DTGVSQNPRHKITKRGQNVTFRCDPISEHNRLYWYRQTLGQGPEFLTYFQNEAQLEKSRLLSDRFSAERPKGSFSTLEIQRTEQGDSAMYLCASSPGAGLLYNEQFFGPGTRLTVL.

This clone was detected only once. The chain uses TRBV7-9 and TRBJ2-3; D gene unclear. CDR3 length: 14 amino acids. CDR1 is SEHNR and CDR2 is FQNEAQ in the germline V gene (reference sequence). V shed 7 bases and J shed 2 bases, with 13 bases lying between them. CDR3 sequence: CASTPDGTTDTQYF. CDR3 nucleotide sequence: TGTGCCAGCACCCCGGACGGCACCACAGATACGCAGTATTTT. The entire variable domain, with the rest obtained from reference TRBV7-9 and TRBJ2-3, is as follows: DTGVSQNPRHKITKRGQNVTFRCDPISEHNRLYWYRQTLGQGPEFLTYFQNEAQLEKSRLLSDRFSAERPKGSFSTLEIQRTEQGDSAMYLCASTPDGTTDTQYFGPGTRLTVL.

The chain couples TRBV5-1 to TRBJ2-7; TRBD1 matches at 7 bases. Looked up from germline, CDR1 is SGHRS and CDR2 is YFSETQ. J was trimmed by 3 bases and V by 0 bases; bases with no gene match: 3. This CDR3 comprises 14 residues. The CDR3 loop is CASSLEGQIYEQYF. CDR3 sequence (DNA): TGCGCCAGCAGCTTGGAGGGACAGATCTACGAGCAGTACTTC.

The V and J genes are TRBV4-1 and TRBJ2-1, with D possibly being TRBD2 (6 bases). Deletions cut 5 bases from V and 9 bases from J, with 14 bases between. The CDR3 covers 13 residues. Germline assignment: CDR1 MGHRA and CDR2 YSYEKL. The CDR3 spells CASSSGASAEQFF. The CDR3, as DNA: TGCGCCAGCAGCTCTGGGGCTAGCGCTGAGCAGTTCTTC.

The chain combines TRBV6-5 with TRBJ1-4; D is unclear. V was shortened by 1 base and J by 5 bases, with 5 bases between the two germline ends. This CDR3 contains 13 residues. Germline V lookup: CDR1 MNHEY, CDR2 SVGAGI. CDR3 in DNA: TGTGCCAGCAGTTACTACGGGAATGAAAAACTGTTTTTT. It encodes CASSYYGNEKLFF.

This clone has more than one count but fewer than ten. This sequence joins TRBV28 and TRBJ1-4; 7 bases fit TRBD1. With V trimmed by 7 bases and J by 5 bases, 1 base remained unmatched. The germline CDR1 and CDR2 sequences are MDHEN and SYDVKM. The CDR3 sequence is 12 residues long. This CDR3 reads CASKTGNEKLFF. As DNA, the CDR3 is TGTGCCAGCAAGACAGGGAATGAAAAACTGTTTTTT. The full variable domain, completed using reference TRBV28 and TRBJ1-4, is DVKVTQSSRYLVKRTGEKVFLECVQDMDHENMFWYRQDPGLGLRLIYFSYDVKMKEKGDIPEGYSVSREKKERFSLILESASTNQTSMYLCASKTGNEKLFFGSGTQLSVL.

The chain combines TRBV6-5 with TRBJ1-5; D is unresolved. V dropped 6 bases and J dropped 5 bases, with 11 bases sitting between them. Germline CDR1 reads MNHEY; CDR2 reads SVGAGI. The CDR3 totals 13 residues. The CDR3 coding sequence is TGTGCCAGCAGCCGCTGGGAGGATCAGCCCCAGCATTTT. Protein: CASSRWEDQPQHF.

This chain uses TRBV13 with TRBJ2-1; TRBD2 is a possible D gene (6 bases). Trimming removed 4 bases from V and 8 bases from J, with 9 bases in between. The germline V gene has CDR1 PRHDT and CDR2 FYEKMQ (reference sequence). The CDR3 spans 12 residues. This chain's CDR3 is CASSSRGYEQFF. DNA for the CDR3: TGTGCCAGCAGCTCCCGGGGGTATGAGCAGTTCTTC.

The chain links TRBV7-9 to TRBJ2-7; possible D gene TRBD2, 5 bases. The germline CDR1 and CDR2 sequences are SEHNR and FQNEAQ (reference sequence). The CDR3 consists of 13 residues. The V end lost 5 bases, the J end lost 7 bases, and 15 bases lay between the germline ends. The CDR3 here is CASSRDQLREQYF. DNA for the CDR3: TGTGCCAGCAGCCGGGATCAACTTCGGGAGCAGTACTTC.

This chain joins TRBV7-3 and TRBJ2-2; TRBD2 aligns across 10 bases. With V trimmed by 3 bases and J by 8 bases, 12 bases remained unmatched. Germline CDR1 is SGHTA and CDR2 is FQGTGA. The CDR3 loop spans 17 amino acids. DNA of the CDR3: TGTGCCAGCAGCTTGGGGTGGTCTAGCGGGAGCCGGGGGGAGCTGTTTTTT. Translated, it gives CASSLGWSSGSRGELFF. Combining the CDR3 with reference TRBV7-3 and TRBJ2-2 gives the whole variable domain GAGVSQTPSNKVTEKGKYVELRCDPISGHTALYWYRQSLGQGPEFLIYFQGTGAADDSGLPNDRFFAVRPEGSVSTLKIQRTERGDSAVYLCASSLGWSSGSRGELFFGEGSRLTVL.

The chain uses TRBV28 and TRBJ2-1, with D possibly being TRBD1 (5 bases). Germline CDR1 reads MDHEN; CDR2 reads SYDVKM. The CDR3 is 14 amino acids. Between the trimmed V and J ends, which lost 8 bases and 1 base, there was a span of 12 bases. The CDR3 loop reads CASADKGSYNEQFF. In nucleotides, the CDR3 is TGTGCCAGCGCGGATAAGGGGTCCTACAATGAGCAGTTCTTC.

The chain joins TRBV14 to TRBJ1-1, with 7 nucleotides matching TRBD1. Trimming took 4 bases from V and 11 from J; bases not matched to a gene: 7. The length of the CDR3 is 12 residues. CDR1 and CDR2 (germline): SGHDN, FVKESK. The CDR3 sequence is CASSPTGREAFF. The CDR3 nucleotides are TGTGCCAGCAGCCCGACAGGGAGAGAGGCTTTCTTT.

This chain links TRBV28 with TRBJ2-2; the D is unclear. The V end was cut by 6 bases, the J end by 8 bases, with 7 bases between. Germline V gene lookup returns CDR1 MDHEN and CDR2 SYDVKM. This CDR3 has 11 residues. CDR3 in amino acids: CASSSPGELFF. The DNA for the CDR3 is TGTGCCAGCAGCAGCCCAGGGGAGCTGTTTTTT.